Listed below are T cell receptor beta chains from one sample, sequenced in a study of blood T cell repertoires in COVID-19. The method was immunoSEQ multiplex PCR; TCRdb's version includes in-frame clones alone and lacks a portion of them. The sample includes 40,000 or so clones, around 85% of them seen just once. The specimen was peripheral blood. The receptor source for this set is a middle-aged man with active COVID-19. The CDR3 runs from the conserved cysteine through the conserved F or W. Fields, in order: J gene, clone size, D gene, V gene, CDR3 protein, CDR3 DNA. D genes are given only for firm matches. Clone sizes are given selectively: once, few, many, or a class where the clone is expanded.

j_call: TRBJ1-6
clone_size: few
d_call: NA
v_call: TRBV19
cdr3_aa: CASSGDMGSYNSPLHF
cdr3_nt: TGTGCCAGTAGCGGGGACATGGGCTCCTATAATTCACCCCTCCACTTT

j_call: TRBJ1-2
clone_size: NA
d_call: NA
v_call: TRBV5-8
cdr3_aa: CASSTAGGYGYTF
cdr3_nt: TGTGCCAGCAGCACCGCGGGGGGGTATGGCTACACCTTC

j_call: TRBJ1-2
clone_size: NA
d_call: TRBD1
v_call: TRBV5-1
cdr3_aa: CASSLAPGNPGGNPHANYGYTF
cdr3_nt: TGCGCCAGCAGCTTGGCCCCCGGCAACCCAGGGGGCAATCCCCACGCTAACTATGGCTACACCTTC

j_call: TRBJ1-2
clone_size: NA
d_call: NA
v_call: TRBV4-1
cdr3_aa: CASSQDEGSNYGYTF
cdr3_nt: TGCGCCAGCAGCCAAGATGAGGGCTCCAACTATGGCTACACCTTC

j_call: TRBJ2-1
clone_size: NA
d_call: TRBD1
v_call: TRBV5-1
cdr3_aa: CASSLDRTGGNEQFF
cdr3_nt: TGCGCCAGCAGCTTGGATCGGACAGGGGGCAATGAGCAGTTCTTC

j_call: TRBJ2-2
clone_size: NA
d_call: NA
v_call: TRBV5-5
cdr3_aa: CASSILTGELFF
cdr3_nt: TGTGCCAGCAGCATATTAACCGGGGAGCTGTTTTTT

j_call: TRBJ1-2
clone_size: NA
d_call: TRBD1
v_call: TRBV27
cdr3_aa: CASSPGQVGGYTF
cdr3_nt: TGTGCCAGCAGTCCGGGACAGGTTGGCGGCTACACCTTC

j_call: TRBJ1-4
clone_size: once
d_call: NA
v_call: TRBV19
cdr3_aa: CASRQGDEKLFF
cdr3_nt: TGTGCCAGTAGACAGGGAGATGAAAAACTGTTTTTT

j_call: TRBJ1-5
clone_size: NA
d_call: NA
v_call: TRBV3-1/TRBV3-2
cdr3_aa: CASSQGKWGVSNQPQHF
cdr3_nt: TGTGCCAGCAGCCAAGGAAAGTGGGGGGTCAGCAATCAGCCCCAGCATTTT

j_call: TRBJ1-6
clone_size: NA
d_call: TRBD1
v_call: TRBV11-2
cdr3_aa: CASRPGTGYNSPLHF
cdr3_nt: TGTGCCAGCAGACCCGGGACAGGGTATAATTCACCCCTCCACTTT

j_call: TRBJ2-7
clone_size: few
d_call: TRBD1
v_call: TRBV24-1
cdr3_aa: CATSGWGQGSSYEQYF
cdr3_nt: TGTGCCACCAGTGGTTGGGGACAGGGGAGCTCCTACGAGCAGTACTTC

j_call: TRBJ2-5
clone_size: once
d_call: TRBD2
v_call: TRBV6-7
cdr3_aa: CASRVLAGGYQETQYF
cdr3_nt: TGTGCCAGCAGGGTACTAGCGGGGGGGTACCAAGAGACCCAGTACTTC

j_call: TRBJ1-2
clone_size: NA
d_call: TRBD1
v_call: TRBV7-9
cdr3_aa: CASSSPQGQSYGYTF
cdr3_nt: TGTGCCAGCAGCTCTCCACAGGGGCAGTCGTATGGCTACACCTTC

j_call: TRBJ1-1
clone_size: NA
d_call: NA
v_call: TRBV5-4
cdr3_aa: CASSSDERGWEDTEAFF
cdr3_nt: TGTGCCAGCAGCTCGGATGAGCGGGGGTGGGAGGACACTGAAGCTTTCTTT

j_call: TRBJ2-2
clone_size: NA
d_call: TRBD2
v_call: TRBV25-1
cdr3_aa: CASSGSAGGELFF
cdr3_nt: TGTGCCAGCAGTGGATCAGCGGGAGGGGAGCTGTTTTTT

j_call: TRBJ1-1
clone_size: NA
d_call: TRBD1
v_call: TRBV11-2
cdr3_aa: CASIDRGAYTEAFF
cdr3_nt: TGTGCCAGCATAGACAGGGGCGCGTATACTGAAGCTTTCTTT

j_call: TRBJ1-6
clone_size: NA
d_call: NA
v_call: TRBV5-1
cdr3_aa: CASSQRGTNNSPLHF
cdr3_nt: TGCGCCAGCAGCCAAAGGGGAACTAATAATTCACCCCTCCACTTT

j_call: TRBJ1-1
clone_size: few
d_call: NA
v_call: TRBV10-3
cdr3_aa: CAISDSRVITEAFF
cdr3_nt: TGTGCCATCAGTGACTCCCGGGTGATCACTGAAGCTTTCTTT

j_call: TRBJ1-1
clone_size: NA
d_call: TRBD1
v_call: TRBV10-3
cdr3_aa: CAISDRAGGNTEAFF
cdr3_nt: TGTGCCATCAGTGACCGGGCAGGGGGGAACACTGAAGCTTTCTTT

j_call: TRBJ2-5
clone_size: NA
d_call: TRBD2
v_call: TRBV6-6
cdr3_aa: CASRGLAGGPQETQYF
cdr3_nt: TGTGCCAGCAGGGGACTAGCGGGGGGGCCACAAGAGACCCAGTACTTC

j_call: TRBJ1-5
clone_size: NA
d_call: NA
v_call: TRBV27
cdr3_aa: CASSQRGGGQPQHF
cdr3_nt: TGTGCCAGCAGTCAGCGAGGGGGGGGTCAGCCCCAGCATTTT

j_call: TRBJ2-2
clone_size: NA
d_call: TRBD2
v_call: TRBV13
cdr3_aa: CASSFRLAGEYQNTGELFF
cdr3_nt: TGTGCCAGCAGCTTCCGACTAGCGGGGGAGTACCAGAACACCGGGGAGCTGTTTTTT

j_call: TRBJ2-3
clone_size: NA
d_call: NA
v_call: TRBV5-8
cdr3_aa: CASSVHSGYTDTQYF
cdr3_nt: TGTGCCAGCAGCGTCCACAGCGGGTACACAGATACGCAGTATTTT

j_call: TRBJ2-7
clone_size: NA
d_call: NA
v_call: TRBV28
cdr3_aa: CASSLGGLYEQYF
cdr3_nt: TGTGCCAGCAGCCTGGGGGGGCTCTACGAGCAGTACTTC

j_call: TRBJ2-7
clone_size: once
d_call: NA
v_call: TRBV7-2
cdr3_aa: CASTPRGAPIEQYF
cdr3_nt: TGTGCCAGCACCCCCCGGGGGGCCCCGATTGAGCAGTACTTC

j_call: TRBJ1-1
clone_size: NA
d_call: NA
v_call: TRBV7-9
cdr3_aa: CASSLSVGQDGEAFF
cdr3_nt: TGTGCCAGCAGCTTATCCGTTGGGCAGGATGGTGAAGCTTTCTTT

j_call: TRBJ2-2
clone_size: NA
d_call: TRBD1
v_call: TRBV10-3
cdr3_aa: CAISPGQGGTGELFF
cdr3_nt: TGTGCCATCAGCCCGGGACAGGGAGGGACCGGGGAGCTGTTTTTT

j_call: TRBJ2-1
clone_size: NA
d_call: TRBD2
v_call: TRBV10-1
cdr3_aa: CASSPGTSGSPSPYNEQFF
cdr3_nt: TGCGCCAGCAGTCCCGGGACTAGCGGCTCTCCAAGTCCCTACAATGAGCAGTTCTTC

j_call: TRBJ2-1
clone_size: NA
d_call: NA
v_call: TRBV11-2
cdr3_aa: CASRGQPTGEQFF
cdr3_nt: TGTGCCAGCAGAGGACAGCCAACGGGTGAGCAGTTCTTC

j_call: TRBJ2-4
clone_size: NA
d_call: TRBD2
v_call: TRBV7-8
cdr3_aa: CASSPPSGGAGAKNIQYF
cdr3_nt: TGTGCCAGCAGCCCACCTAGCGGGGGGGCGGGTGCCAAAAACATTCAGTACTTC

j_call: TRBJ1-4
clone_size: NA
d_call: TRBD1
v_call: TRBV6-5
cdr3_aa: CASSSRQGDEKLFF
cdr3_nt: TGTGCCAGCAGTTCCCGACAGGGTGATGAAAAACTGTTTTTT

j_call: TRBJ2-1
clone_size: NA
d_call: TRBD2
v_call: TRBV27
cdr3_aa: CASSPRTSGLNEQFF
cdr3_nt: TGTGCCAGCAGTCCGCGGACTAGCGGACTCAATGAGCAGTTCTTC

j_call: TRBJ1-3
clone_size: few
d_call: NA
v_call: TRBV4-1
cdr3_aa: CASSQGRGISSGNTIYF
cdr3_nt: TGCGCCAGCAGCCAAGGGCGGGGTATCAGCTCTGGAAACACCATATATTTT